The clone carrying this TCR beta chain was counted only a few times. This specimen comes from a study of early stage breast cancer tumors. The V end lost 6 bases, the J end lost 2 bases, and 19 bases lay between the germline ends. The germline V gene encodes CDR1 MNHNY and CDR2 SVGAGI (reference sequence). There are 16 residues in the CDR3. Blood replicates held 0.5 ug DNA, tumor or normal breast roughly 1.5 ug, two each. Sequenced by immunoSEQ multiplex PCR; TCRdb stores in-frame clones only, minus some. The repertoire holds about 31,000 clones, with roughly 80% as singletons. Sequencing input: breast tumor tissue. This TCR was recovered from a person aged 25 to 40 with breast cancer. The chain is built from TRBV6-6 and TRBJ1-2, with a tentative D call TRBD1 (6 bases). The chain's CDR3 is CASRGNAGRGNYGYTF. The CDR3 nucleotides read TGTGCCAGCAGGGGCAACGCAGGGAGGGGGAACTATGGCTACACCTTC.